One sample yielded the 10 T cell receptor beta chains listed below, sequenced in a study of blood T cell repertoires in COVID-19. Profiling relied on immunoSEQ multiplex PCR, and the TCRdb table lists in-frame clones only, not all of them. The sample includes some 230,000 clones, 80% to 85% seen only once; the top ten take less than 2.5%. The sample comprised peripheral blood. The source is an older woman with acute or convalescent COVID-19.

This clone was seen once. This chain connects TRBV4-2 to TRBJ1-4; no firm D call. Germline lookup yields CDR1 LGHNA and CDR2 YNFKEQ. V was clipped by 0 bases and J by 4 bases, with 18 bases between them. This CDR3 region has 18 residues. This CDR3 reads CASSQDGQAARVNEKLFF. Written as DNA, the CDR3 is TGTGCCAGCAGCCAAGATGGGCAGGCCGCGCGGGTTAATGAAAAACTGTTTTTT.

The CDR3 DNA is TGTGCCAGCAGCCAAGTGGCAGGACAGCTAAATTCACCCCTCCACTTT. Residues: CASSQVAGQLNSPLHF. V is TRBV4-2 and J is TRBJ1-6; D is perhaps TRBD1 (6 bases). The CDR3 has 16 residues. With 1 base removed from V and 7 bases from J, the gap between germline ends came to 14 bases. Germline-derived CDR1 and CDR2 are LGHNA and YNFKEQ.

V usage is TRBV5-4 and J usage is TRBJ2-6; D remains unclear. Trimming cost V 1 base and J 1 base, with 12 bases left between them. Germline V gene lookup returns CDR1 SGHNT and CDR2 YYREEE (reference sequence). The CDR3 covers 17 residues. The CDR3 reads CASSLFIGGSGANVLTF. CDR3 sequence (DNA): TGTGCCAGCAGCTTGTTCATCGGCGGATCTGGGGCCAACGTCCTGACTTTC.

The V call is TRBV4-2, the J call TRBJ1-6; D is possibly TRBD1 (6 bases). Trimming shortened V by 2 bases and J by 9 bases, and 23 bases separated the two germline ends. CDR1 LGHNA and CDR2 YNFKEQ come from the germline V gene. The length of the CDR3 is 18 residues. CDR3 coding DNA: TGTGCCAGCAGCCAACCCTGGACAGACTCTCTTTTTGGTTCACCCCTCCACTTT. As protein: CASSQPWTDSLFGSPLHF.

The chain uses TRBV5-1 and TRBJ2-3, with D possibly TRBD2 on 6 matching bases. CDR3 length equals 18 residues. V was clipped by 2 bases and J by 4 bases, with 23 bases between them. Germline V gene data show CDR1 as SGHRS and CDR2 as YFSETQ. This CDR3 reads CASSLMLGRSHSADTQYF. The CDR3 DNA sequence: TGCGCCAGCAGCTTAATGTTGGGGAGGAGTCATTCGGCAGATACGCAGTATTTT. The entire variable domain, with the rest obtained from reference TRBV5-1 and TRBJ2-3, is as follows: KAGVTQTPRYLIKTRGQQVTLSCSPISGHRSVSWYQQTPGQGLQFLFEYFSETQRNKGNFPGRFSGRQFSNSRSEMNVSTLELGDSALYLCASSLMLGRSHSADTQYFGPGTRLTVL.

There are a few counts of this clone. The rearrangement uses TRBV12-2 and TRBJ1-6; the D segment call TRBD1 is taken from the table without a DNA check. TRBV12-2 is a pseudogene. This CDR3 is 16 amino acids long. CDR3 in amino acids: CASRLVTQGGYSPLHF. In DNA form, the CDR3 reads TGTGCAAGTCGCTTAGTTACACAGGGTGGGTATTCACCCCTCCACTTT.

The chain employs TRBV4-1 and TRBJ2-1; D gene ambiguous. Trimming took 0 bases from V and 6 from J, leaving 15 bases between them. Germline V lookup: CDR1 MGHRA, CDR2 YSYEKL. The CDR3 is 16 amino acids. The CDR3 coding sequence is TGCGCCAGCAGCCAAGATGGAGCTCAGTACATCAATGAGCAGTTCTTC. Its translation: CASSQDGAQYINEQFF.

The chain links TRBV12-3 or TRBV12-4 to TRBJ1-2; D gene unclear. CDR3 length: 12 amino acids. The ends were cut back, 8 bases at V and 8 bases at J, with 15 bases in the middle. The CDR3 protein is CASGISTGGYTF. The CDR3 coding sequence is TGTGCCAGCGGCATAAGCACGGGGGGCTACACCTTC.

This clone appeared a single time. The V call is TRBV5-4, the J call TRBJ2-3; D is unclear. CDR1 SGHNT and CDR2 YYREEE come from the germline V gene (reference sequence). This CDR3 contains 13 residues. Trimming took off 1 base at V and 1 base at J, with 4 bases between the two ends. CDR3 in DNA: TGTGCCAGCAGCTTGACAGGCACAGATACGCAGTATTTT. This sequence encodes CASSLTGTDTQYF.

The chain joins TRBV13 to TRBJ2-7; D remains unclear. V dropped 3 bases and J dropped 1 base, with 7 bases sitting between them. This CDR3 is 13 amino acids long. CDR1 and CDR2 (germline): PRHDT, FYEKMQ (reference sequence). CDR3 loop: CASSFFSSYEQYF. CDR3 DNA sequence: TGTGCCAGCAGCTTCTTCAGTTCCTACGAGCAGTACTTC. The complete variable domain, with remaining parts taken from reference TRBV13 and TRBJ2-7, reads AAGVIQSPRHLIKEKRETATLKCYPIPRHDTVYWYQQGPGQDPQFLISFYEKMQSDKGSIPDRFSAQQFSDYHSELNMSSLELGDSALYFCASSFFSSYEQYFGPGTRLTVT.